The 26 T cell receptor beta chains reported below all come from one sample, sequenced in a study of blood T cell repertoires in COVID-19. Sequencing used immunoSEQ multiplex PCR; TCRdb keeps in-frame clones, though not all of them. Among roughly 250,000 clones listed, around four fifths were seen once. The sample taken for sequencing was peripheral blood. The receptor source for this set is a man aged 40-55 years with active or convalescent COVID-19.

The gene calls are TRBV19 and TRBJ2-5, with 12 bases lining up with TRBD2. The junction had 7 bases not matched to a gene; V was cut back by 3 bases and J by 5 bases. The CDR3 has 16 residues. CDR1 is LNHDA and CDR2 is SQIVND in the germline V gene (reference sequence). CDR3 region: CASSIGLAGPGETQYF. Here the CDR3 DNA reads TGTGCCAGTAGTATTGGACTAGCGGGGCCGGGGGAGACCCAGTACTTC.

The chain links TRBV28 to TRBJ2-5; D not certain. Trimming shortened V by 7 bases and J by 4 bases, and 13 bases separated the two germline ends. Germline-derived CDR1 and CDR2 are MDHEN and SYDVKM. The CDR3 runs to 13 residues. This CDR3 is CASTVGGGETQYF. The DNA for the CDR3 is TGTGCCAGCACCGTCGGCGGCGGAGAGACCCAGTACTTC.

The CDR3 sequence is CASSLGRTGGFYNYGYTF. In nucleotides, the CDR3 is TGTGCCAGCAGCTTGGGCCGGACAGGGGGTTTTTATAACTATGGCTACACCTTC. This chain links TRBV5-4 with TRBJ1-2; 10 bases agree with TRBD1. This CDR3 is 18 amino acids long. The junction had 9 bases not matched to a gene; V was cut back by 0 bases and J by 1 base. In germline, CDR1 is SGHNT, CDR2 YYREEE (reference sequence). Combining the CDR3 with reference TRBV5-4 and TRBJ1-2 gives the whole variable domain ETGVTQSPTHLIKTRGQQVTLRCSSQSGHNTVSWYQQALGQGPQFIFQYYREEENGRGNFPPRFSGLQFPNYSSELNVNALELDDSALYLCASSLGRTGGFYNYGYTFGSGTRLTVV.

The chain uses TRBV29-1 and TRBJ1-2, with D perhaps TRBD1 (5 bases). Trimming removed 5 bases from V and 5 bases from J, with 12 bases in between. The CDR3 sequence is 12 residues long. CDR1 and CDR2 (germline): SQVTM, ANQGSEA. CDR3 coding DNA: TGCAGCGTTACATCAGGGTTGTATGGCTACACCTTC. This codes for CSVTSGLYGYTF.

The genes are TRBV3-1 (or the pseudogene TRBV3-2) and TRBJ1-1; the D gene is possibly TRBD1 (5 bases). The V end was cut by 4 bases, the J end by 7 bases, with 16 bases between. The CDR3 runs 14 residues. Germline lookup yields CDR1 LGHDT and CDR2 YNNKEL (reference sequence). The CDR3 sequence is CASSRPGGSREAFF. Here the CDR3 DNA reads TGTGCCAGCAGCCGCCCCGGGGGGTCGCGTGAAGCTTTCTTT.

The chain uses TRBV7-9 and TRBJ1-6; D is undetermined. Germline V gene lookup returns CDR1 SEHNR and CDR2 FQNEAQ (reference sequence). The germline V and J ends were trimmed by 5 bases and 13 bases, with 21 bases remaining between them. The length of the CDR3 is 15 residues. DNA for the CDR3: TGTGCCAGCAGCCAAAGCGGAGGCCGGGGATTGCCCCTCCACTTT. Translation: CASSQSGGRGLPLHF. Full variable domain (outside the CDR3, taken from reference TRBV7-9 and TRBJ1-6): DTGVSQNPRHKITKRGQNVTFRCDPISEHNRLYWYRQTLGQGPEFLTYFQNEAQLEKSRLLSDRFSAERPKGSFSTLEIQRTEQGDSAMYLCASSQSGGRGLPLHFGNGTRLTVT.

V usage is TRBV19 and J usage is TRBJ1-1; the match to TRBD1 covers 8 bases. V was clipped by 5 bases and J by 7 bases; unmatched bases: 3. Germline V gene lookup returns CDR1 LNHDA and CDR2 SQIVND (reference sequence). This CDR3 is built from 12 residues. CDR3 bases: TGTGCCAGTAGTCGACAGGGGAGTGAAGCTTTCTTT. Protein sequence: CASSRQGSEAFF.

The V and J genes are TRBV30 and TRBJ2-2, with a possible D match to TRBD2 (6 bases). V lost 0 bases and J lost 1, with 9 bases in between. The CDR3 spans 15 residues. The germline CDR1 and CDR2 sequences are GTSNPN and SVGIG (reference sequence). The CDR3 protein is CAWSVGRGNTGELFF. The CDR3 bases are TGTGCCTGGAGTGTAGGGCGGGGGAACACCGGGGAGCTGTTTTTT. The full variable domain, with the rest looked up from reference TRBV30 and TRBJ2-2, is SQTIHQWPATLVQPVGSPLSLECTVEGTSNPNLYWYRQAAGRGLQLLFYSVGIGQISSEVPQNLSASRPQDRQFILSSKKLLLSDSGFYLCAWSVGRGNTGELFFGEGSRLTVL.

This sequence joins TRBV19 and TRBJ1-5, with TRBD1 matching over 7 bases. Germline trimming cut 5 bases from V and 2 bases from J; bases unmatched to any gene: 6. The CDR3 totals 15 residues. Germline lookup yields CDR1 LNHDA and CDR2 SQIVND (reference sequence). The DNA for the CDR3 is TGTGCCAGTAGTGCGCGACAGGGTCGCAATCAGCCCCAGCATTTT. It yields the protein CASSARQGRNQPQHF.

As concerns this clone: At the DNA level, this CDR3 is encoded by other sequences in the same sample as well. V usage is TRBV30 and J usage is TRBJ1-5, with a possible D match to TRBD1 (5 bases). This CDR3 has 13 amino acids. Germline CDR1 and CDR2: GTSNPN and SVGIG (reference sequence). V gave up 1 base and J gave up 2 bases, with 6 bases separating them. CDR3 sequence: CAWSEGGNQPQHF. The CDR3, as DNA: TGTGCCTGGAGTGAAGGGGGCAATCAGCCCCAGCATTTT.

The CDR3 nucleotides read TGTGCCAGCAGTGAAGACAGGGGTTCCTACAATGAGCAGTTCTTC. Residues: CASSEDRGSYNEQFF. V usage is TRBV2 and J usage is TRBJ2-1; 7 bases are shared with TRBD1. J was trimmed by 1 base and V by 1 base; bases with no gene match: 1. In germline, CDR1 is SNHLY, CDR2 FYNNEI. The CDR3 extends over 15 amino acids.

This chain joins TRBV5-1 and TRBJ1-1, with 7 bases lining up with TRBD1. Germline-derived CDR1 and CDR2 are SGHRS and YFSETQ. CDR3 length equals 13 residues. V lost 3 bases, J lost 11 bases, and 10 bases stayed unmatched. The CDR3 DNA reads TGCGCCAGCAGCTCAAGACAGGGTGATAGGGCTTTCTTT. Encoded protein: CASSSRQGDRAFF. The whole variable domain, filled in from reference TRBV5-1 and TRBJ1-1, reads KAGVTQTPRYLIKTRGQQVTLSCSPISGHRSVSWYQQTPGQGLQFLFEYFSETQRNKGNFPGRFSGRQFSNSRSEMNVSTLELGDSALYLCASSSRQGDRAFFGQGTRLTVV.

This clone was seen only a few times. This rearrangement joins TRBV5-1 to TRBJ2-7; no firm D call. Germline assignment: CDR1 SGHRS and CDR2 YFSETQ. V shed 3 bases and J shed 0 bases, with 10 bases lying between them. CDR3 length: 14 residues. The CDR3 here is CASSWRDSSYEQYF. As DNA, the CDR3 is TGCGCCAGCAGCTGGAGAGATAGCTCCTACGAGCAGTACTTC.

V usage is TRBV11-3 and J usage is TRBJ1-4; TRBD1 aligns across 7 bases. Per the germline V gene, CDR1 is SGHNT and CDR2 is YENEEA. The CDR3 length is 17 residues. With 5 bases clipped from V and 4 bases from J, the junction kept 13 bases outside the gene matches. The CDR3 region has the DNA TGTGCCAGCAGCAACCAGCCGTACAGGGGAGGTAATGAAAAACTGTTTTTT. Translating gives CASSNQPYRGGNEKLFF.

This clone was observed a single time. CDR3 DNA sequence: TGTGCCAGCAGCTGGGGAACAGGGGTAGGCTACGAGCAGTACTTC. Its protein is CASSWGTGVGYEQYF. The chain couples TRBV27 to TRBJ2-7; 7 nucleotides line up with TRBD1. The length of the CDR3 is 15 residues. Germline V lookup: CDR1 MNHEY, CDR2 SMNVEV (reference sequence). The V gene end was trimmed by 6 bases and the J gene end by 3 bases; junction bases not matched to a gene: 11.

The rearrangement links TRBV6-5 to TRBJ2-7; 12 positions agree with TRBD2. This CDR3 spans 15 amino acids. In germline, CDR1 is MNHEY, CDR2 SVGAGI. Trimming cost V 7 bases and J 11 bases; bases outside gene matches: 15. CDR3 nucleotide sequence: TGTGCCAGCAATATAAGGGGGACTAGCGGGCCCCCGGAGTACTTC. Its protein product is CASNIRGTSGPPEYF.

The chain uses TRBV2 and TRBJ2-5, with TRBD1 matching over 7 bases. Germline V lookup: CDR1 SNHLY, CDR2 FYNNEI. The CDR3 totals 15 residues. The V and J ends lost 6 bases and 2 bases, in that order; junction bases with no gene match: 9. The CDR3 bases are TGTGCCAGCAGACTCTCGACAGGGTTACAAGAGACCCAGTACTTC. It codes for CASRLSTGLQETQYF.

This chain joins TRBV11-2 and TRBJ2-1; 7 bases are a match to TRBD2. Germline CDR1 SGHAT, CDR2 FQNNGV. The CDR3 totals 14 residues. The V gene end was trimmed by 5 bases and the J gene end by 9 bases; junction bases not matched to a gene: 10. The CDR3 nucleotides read TGTGCCAGCAGCCTCCGCAGGGAGGGAGTTGAGCAGTTCTTC. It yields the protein CASSLRREGVEQFF.

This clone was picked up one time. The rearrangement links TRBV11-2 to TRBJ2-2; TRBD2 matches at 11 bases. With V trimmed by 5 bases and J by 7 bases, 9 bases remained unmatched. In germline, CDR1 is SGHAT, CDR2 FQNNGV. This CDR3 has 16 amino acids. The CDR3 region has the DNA TGTGCCAGCAGCCGTTCAGGGACTAGCGGAGGCGGGGAGCTGTTTTTT. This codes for CASSRSGTSGGGELFF.

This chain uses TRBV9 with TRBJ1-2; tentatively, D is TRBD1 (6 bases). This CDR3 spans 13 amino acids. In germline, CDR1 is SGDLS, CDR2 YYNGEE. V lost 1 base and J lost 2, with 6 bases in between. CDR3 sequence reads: CASSVRGNYGYTF. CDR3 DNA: TGTGCCAGCAGCGTAAGGGGGAACTATGGCTACACCTTC.

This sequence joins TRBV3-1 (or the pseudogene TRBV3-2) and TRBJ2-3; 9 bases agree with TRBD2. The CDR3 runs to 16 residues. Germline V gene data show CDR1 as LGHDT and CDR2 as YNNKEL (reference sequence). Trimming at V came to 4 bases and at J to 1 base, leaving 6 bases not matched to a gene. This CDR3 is CASSPFSGGGTDTQYF. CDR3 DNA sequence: TGTGCCAGCAGCCCCTTTAGCGGGGGAGGCACAGATACGCAGTATTTT.

DNA for the CDR3: TGTGCCAGCAGTTTATATTCTAGCGGATCGTACGAGCAGTACTTC. This sequence encodes CASSLYSSGSYEQYF. The gene calls are TRBV27 and TRBJ2-7; 7 nucleotides align to TRBD2. Germline loops: CDR1 MNHEY, CDR2 SMNVEV (reference sequence). CDR3 length equals 15 residues. J was trimmed by 4 bases and V by 1 base; bases with no gene match: 7.

CDR3 in amino acids: CASSLPGGYEQYF. The CDR3 DNA reads as TGTGCCAGCAGTTTACCCGGGGGGTACGAGCAGTACTTC. The rearrangement uses TRBV27 and TRBJ2-7; 7 positions agree with TRBD2. CDR1 is MNHEY, CDR2 SMNVEV, per germline (reference sequence). The length of the CDR3 is 13 residues. V was pared by 2 bases and J by 4 bases, with 2 bases of the junction left unmatched.

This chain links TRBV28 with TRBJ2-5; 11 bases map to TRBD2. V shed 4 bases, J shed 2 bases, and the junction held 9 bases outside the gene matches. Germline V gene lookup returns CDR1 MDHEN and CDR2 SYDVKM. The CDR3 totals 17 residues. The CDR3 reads CASSSLAGEVSQETQYF. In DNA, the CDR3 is TGTGCCAGCAGTTCACTAGCGGGAGAGGTGTCTCAAGAGACCCAGTACTTC.

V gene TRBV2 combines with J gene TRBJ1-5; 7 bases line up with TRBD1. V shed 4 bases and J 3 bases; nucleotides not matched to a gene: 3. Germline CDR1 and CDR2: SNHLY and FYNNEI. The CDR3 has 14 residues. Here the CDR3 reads CASSVGTANQPQHF. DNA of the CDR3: TGTGCCAGCAGTGTAGGGACAGCCAATCAGCCCCAGCATTTT.

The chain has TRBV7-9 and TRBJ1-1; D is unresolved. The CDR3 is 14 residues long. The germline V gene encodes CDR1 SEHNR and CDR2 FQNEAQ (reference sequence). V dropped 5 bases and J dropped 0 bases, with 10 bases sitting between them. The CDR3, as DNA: TGTGCCAGCAGCCCCGTGGGCCTGAACACTGAAGCTTTCTTT. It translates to CASSPVGLNTEAFF.